Following are 3 T cell receptor beta chains from one sample sequenced in a study of post-analysis software for immune sequencing data. Points from the study as a whole: Included in a set of several TRBV segments more frequent in patients than controls were TRBV5-6, TRBV5-1 and TRBV20-1.

Unique-molecular-identifier-tagged TCR beta cDNA libraries were used. MiXCR, applied by TCRdb to the PCR reads, yields one record per CDR3 protein. Among more than 500,000 distinct CDR3 sequences listed, less than 40% were seen once. These receptors have no known antigen. The source material was blood. The receptors were gathered from a girl under 18 with multiple sclerosis.

The V and J genes are TRBV29-1 and TRBJ1-2; 7 nucleotides match TRBD1. Unmatched junction bases numbered 8, after V lost 1 base and J lost 0 bases. The germline CDR1 and CDR2 sequences are SQVTM and ANQGSEA. The CDR3 is 16 residues long. The CDR3 DNA reads as TGCAGCGTTGAAGGAGGGACAGCGGCTTCTAACTATGGCTACACCTTC. Translation: CSVEGGTAASNYGYTF. Looking up the rest from reference TRBV29-1 and TRBJ1-2 gives the full variable domain: SAVISQKPSRDICQRGTSLTIQCQVDSQVTMMFWYRQQPGQSLTLIATANQGSEATYESGFVIDKFPISRPNLTFSTLTVSNMSPEDSSIYLCSVEGGTAASNYGYTFGSGTRLTVV.

This sequence joins TRBV27 and TRBJ2-1; the D call may be TRBD1 or TRBD2 (6 bases each). The CDR3 spans 16 residues. CDR1 and CDR2 from the germline V gene are MNHEY and SMNVEV (reference sequence). The V gene lost 6 bases and the J gene lost 3 bases, with 18 bases spanning the gap. In nucleotides, the CDR3 is TGTGCCAGCAGCCCCACCCCGGGGGCGATCTACAATGAGCAGTTCTTC. This codes for CASSPTPGAIYNEQFF.

Comments on this clonotype: This may arise from a read error, as a much more abundant clone is one base away. This chain uses TRBV7-3 with TRBJ2-5; D possibly corresponds to TRBD2 (6 bases). Germline CDR1 reads SGHTA; CDR2 reads FQGTGA. CDR3 length equals 16 residues. CDR3: CASSLGGQGGQEAQYF. CDR3 bases: TGTGCCAGCAGCTTGGGCGGGCAGGGAGGCCAAGAGGCCCAGTACTTC.